One and the same sample provided the 9 T cell receptor beta chains below, sequenced in a study of long-term antiretroviral therapy in people with HIV. The run of the v3.0 immunoSEQ assay was at survey level. Repertoires were generated with immunoSEQ multiplex PCR, while TCRdb's copy carries only in-frame clones and drops some. The table includes over 7,000 clones, almost 85% detected once. Sample: unsorted PBMCs, taken 0.1 years after starting antiretroviral therapy. The source is a man aged 40-49 years with HIV.

The V gene is TRBV5-6, the J gene TRBJ2-2; a weak D match, TRBD2 (6 bases). This CDR3 has 15 amino acids. The V gene lost 3 bases and the J gene lost 5 bases, with 14 bases spanning the gap. CDR1 and CDR2 from the germline V gene are SGHDT and YYEEEE. The CDR3 DNA reads TGTGCCAGCAGCTCTGTTTCGGGGGTGACCGGGGAGCTGTTTTTT. This codes for CASSSVSGVTGELFF.

V gene TRBV6-1 combines with J gene TRBJ1-4; unclear D gene. CDR1 is MNHNS, CDR2 SASEGT, per germline. V shed 4 bases and J shed 5 bases, with 20 bases lying between them. This CDR3 is built from 17 residues. The CDR3 sequence is CASSVIALRVLNEKLFF. The CDR3 nucleotides read TGTGCCAGCAGTGTTATTGCGCTGAGAGTTCTCAATGAAAAACTGTTTTTT.

CDR3 in DNA: TGCGCCAGCAGCCAAGAGCCCCCTAAAACGTCTGGGGCCAACGTCCTGACTTTC. It is translated as CASSQEPPKTSGANVLTF. V is TRBV4-3 and J is TRBJ2-6; D not resolved. CDR3 size: 18 residues. Germline V gives CDR1 LGHNA, CDR2 YSLEER. V was cut by 0 bases and J by 1 base, with 13 bases left in between.

This clone was detected only once. The gene calls are TRBV7-6 and TRBJ2-3, with D perhaps assigned TRBD1 or TRBD2 (5 bases each). The CDR3 loop spans 16 amino acids. V dropped 6 bases and J dropped 2 bases, with 18 bases sitting between them. Germline V lookup: CDR1 SGHVS, CDR2 FNYEAQ. This CDR3 is CASSPIPGPDTDTQYF. The CDR3 DNA reads TGTGCCAGCAGTCCGATCCCGGGGCCGGACACAGATACGCAGTATTTT.

CDR3 sequence (DNA): TGTGCCAGCAGTTTACTGGGGGGGGCGGGAGGCTACACCTTC. This translates into CASSLLGGAGGYTF. This chain connects TRBV27 to TRBJ1-2, with D perhaps matching TRBD1 (6 bases). The CDR3 spans 14 residues. The ends were cut back, 2 bases at V and 8 bases at J, with 15 bases in the middle. Looked up from germline, CDR1 is MNHEY and CDR2 is SMNVEV (reference sequence).

J is TRBJ1-1 and V is TRBV5-4, with TRBD1 as a possible D gene (5 bases). The length of the CDR3 is 15 residues. The V gene's germline CDR1 is SGHNT and CDR2 YYREEE (reference sequence). V dropped 0 bases and J dropped 4 bases, with 13 bases sitting between them. This CDR3 reads CASSLEPGRSTEAFF. The CDR3 DNA follows: TGTGCCAGCAGCTTGGAGCCAGGGCGGAGCACTGAAGCTTTCTTT. Full variable domain (rest looked up from reference TRBV5-4 and TRBJ1-1): ETGVTQSPTHLIKTRGQQVTLRCSSQSGHNTVSWYQQALGQGPQFIFQYYREEENGRGNFPPRFSGLQFPNYSSELNVNALELDDSALYLCASSLEPGRSTEAFFGQGTRLTVV.

Only one count was recorded for this clone. J is TRBJ1-4 and V is TRBV6-1, with 9 nucleotides matching TRBD1. The J segment lost 10 bases and the V segment lost 1 base, leaving 4 bases of the junction unmatched. Germline assignment: CDR1 MNHNS and CDR2 SASEGT. The CDR3 totals 14 residues. The CDR3 DNA is TGTGCCAGCAGTGAAGAAACAGGGGGCGGAAAACTGTTTTTT. Translation: CASSEETGGGKLFF.

This sequence joins TRBV2 and TRBJ1-1; D possibly corresponds to TRBD1 (6 bases). Germline CDR1 and CDR2: SNHLY and FYNNEI. V lost 4 bases, J lost 1 base, and 13 bases lay in between. The CDR3 contains 15 residues. CDR3 loop: CASSVGGARNTEAFF. As DNA, the CDR3 is TGTGCCAGCAGTGTAGGGGGGGCGCGGAACACTGAAGCTTTCTTT.

This chain uses TRBV10-1 with TRBJ2-7; D might be TRBD1 (5 bases). Deletions cut 1 base from V and 6 bases from J, with 13 bases between. CDR3 size: 14 residues. Germline assignment: CDR1 WNHNN and CDR2 SYGVQD (reference sequence). The CDR3 sequence: CASSEYQGRGEQYF. CDR3 coding DNA: TGCGCCAGCAGTGAGTACCAGGGAAGAGGCGAGCAGTACTTC.